This passage covers 4 T cell receptor beta chains from one sample sequenced in a study of T-cell reconstitution after alpha-beta-depleted transplantation in children. This sample's TCRbeta library carried unique molecular identifier barcodes. TCRdb called the PCR reads again in MiXCR, with one record for every CDR3 protein. The table lists hundreds of thousands of distinct CDR3 sequences, 15% to 20% of them singletons. This specimen was PBMCs, mostly from graft donor cells, taken 360 days after TCRalphabeta/CD19-depleted stem cell transplant. The receptors were gathered from a boy in the first two years of life who had a stem cell transplant for Wiskott-Aldrich syndrome, so the T cells may come from the graft donor.

This chain uses TRBV21-1 with TRBJ2-2. TRBV21-1 is a pseudogene locus. The CDR3 runs to 12 residues. This CDR3 is CASSLQCKTLFF. For the CDR3, the DNA is TGTGCCAGCAGCCTGCAGTGCAAGACGCTGTTTTTT.

This clonotype was counted a few times. The gene calls are TRBV7-9 and TRBJ2-5; D gene unclear. There are 14 residues in the CDR3. Germline values: CDR1 SEHNR, CDR2 FQNEAQ (reference sequence). V lost 2 bases and J 5 bases, leaving 12 bases between the germline ends. CDR3 in DNA: TGTGCCAGCAGCTTAAAAGGGTCCTTGGAGACCCAGTACTTC. This sequence encodes CASSLKGSLETQYF. Complete variable domain (other parts from reference TRBV7-9 and TRBJ2-5): DTGVSQNPRHKITKRGQNVTFRCDPISEHNRLYWYRQTLGQGPEFLTYFQNEAQLEKSRLLSDRFSAERPKGSFSTLEIQRTEQGDSAMYLCASSLKGSLETQYFGPGTRLLVL.

The chain is built from TRBV2 and TRBJ2-7; 7 nucleotides line up with TRBD2. The ends lost 3 bases at V and 5 bases at J; junction bases unmatched: 7. CDR1 SNHLY and CDR2 FYNNEI come from the germline V gene. This CDR3 contains 14 residues. This CDR3 is CASSDRGRVHEQYF. DNA of the CDR3: TGTGCCAGCAGTGATCGGGGGAGGGTCCACGAGCAGTACTTC.

The chain has TRBV12-3 or TRBV12-4 and TRBJ2-5, with a possible D match to TRBD2 (6 bases). Trimming cost V 6 bases and J 7 bases, with 18 bases left between them. The CDR3 extends over 14 amino acids. The CDR3 region has the DNA TGTGCCAGCAGCCTGGGTGGGGGGTCAGGGACCCAGTACTTC. Amino acid sequence: CASSLGGGSGTQYF.